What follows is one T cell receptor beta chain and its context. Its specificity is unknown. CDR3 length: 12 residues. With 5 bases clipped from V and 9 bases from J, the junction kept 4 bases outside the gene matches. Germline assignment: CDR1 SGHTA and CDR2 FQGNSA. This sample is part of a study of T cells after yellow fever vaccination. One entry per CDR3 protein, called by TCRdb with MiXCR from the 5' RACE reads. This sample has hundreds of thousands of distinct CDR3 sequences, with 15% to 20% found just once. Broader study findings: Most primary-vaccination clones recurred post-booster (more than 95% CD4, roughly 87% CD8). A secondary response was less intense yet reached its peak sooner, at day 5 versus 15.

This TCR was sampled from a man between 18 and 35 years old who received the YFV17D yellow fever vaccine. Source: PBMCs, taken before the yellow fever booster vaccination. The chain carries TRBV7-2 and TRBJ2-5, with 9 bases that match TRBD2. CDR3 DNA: TGTGCCAGCAGCGGCGGGGGGGAGGCCCAGTACTTC. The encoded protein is CASSGGGEAQYF.